A single sample gave rise to the 23 T cell receptor beta chains below, sequenced in a study of cytomegalovirus exposure and HLA in healthy donors. The PCR ran on 60 Vbeta and 13 Jbeta primers. Sequencing was performed with immunoSEQ multiplex PCR; in TCRdb, only in-frame clones are kept and a portion is missing. In the table there are roughly 180,000 clones, 84% of which are singletons. Source material: PBMCs. The receptors come from a boy aged 10-17 years in good health and CMV-seronegative.

The chain combines TRBV11-2 with TRBJ2-3, with TRBD1 matching over 7 bases. The CDR3 consists of 17 residues. From germline, CDR1 is SGHAT and CDR2 FQNNGV. V dropped 1 base and J dropped 7; count of bases not matched to a gene: 14. Here the CDR3 reads CASSLGPRDSRPNTQYF. The CDR3 region has the DNA TGTGCCAGCAGCTTAGGCCCCCGGGACAGCCGACCCAATACGCAGTATTTT.

The chain has TRBV7-2 and TRBJ2-3; D not resolved. CDR3 length equals 15 residues. Trimming left V 2 bases short and J 4 bases short, with 13 bases between. CDR1 is SGHTA and CDR2 is FQGNSA in the germline V gene. CDR3 region: CASSLKLIASDTQYF. In DNA, the CDR3 is TGTGCCAGCAGCTTAAAACTGATCGCTTCAGATACGCAGTATTTT.

The CDR3 DNA follows: TGTGCCTGGAGTGAAAGTCGGCAAGAGACCCAGTACTTC. Its protein is CAWSESRQETQYF. The chain combines TRBV30 with TRBJ2-5; D is ambiguous. This CDR3 spans 13 amino acids. V gave up 1 base and J gave up 2 bases, with 8 bases separating them. Germline loops: CDR1 GTSNPN, CDR2 SVGIG (reference sequence).

The rearrangement joins TRBV7-3 to TRBJ2-7; 7 nucleotides align to TRBD1. V was pared by 3 bases and J by 1 base, with 3 bases of the junction left unmatched. Germline V gene sequence: CDR1 SGHTA, CDR2 FQGTGA. There are 14 residues in the CDR3. The CDR3 reads CASSLGDSSYEQYF. CDR3 in DNA: TGTGCCAGCAGCTTGGGGGACAGTTCCTACGAGCAGTACTTC.

This rearrangement joins TRBV5-5 to TRBJ2-7, with TRBD2 matching 7 bases. The CDR3 has 19 residues. Per the germline V gene, CDR1 is SGHKS and CDR2 is YYEKEE (reference sequence). After removal of 3 bases from V and 6 bases from J, the junction contained 24 bases not matched to a gene. The CDR3 region has the DNA TGTGCCAGCAGCTCCTCAAGGACAAGGGATGGGGAGGGTGGCTGCGAGCAGTACTTC. Its translation: CASSSSRTRDGEGGCEQYF. The variable domain in full, with the rest retrieved from reference TRBV5-5 and TRBJ2-7, is DAGVTQSPTHLIKTRGQQVTLRCSPISGHKSVSWYQQVLGQGPQFIFQYYEKEERGRGNFPDRFSARQFPNYSSELNVNALLLGDSALYLCASSSSRTRDGEGGCEQYFGPGTRLTVT.

This clone has only a few counts. The CDR3 DNA reads as TGCAGTGCTAGTCGCAGTAATGAGCAGTTCTTC. This sequence encodes CSASRSNEQFF. This chain links TRBV20-1 with TRBJ2-1; D is unclear. The CDR3 spans 11 residues. The germline gives CDR1 DFQATT, CDR2 SNEGSKA (reference sequence). V dropped 3 bases and J dropped 7 bases, with 7 bases sitting between them.

The CDR3 DNA follows: TGTGCCAGTAGTAATGGACAGGGGGCATCTGGCTACACCTTC. Protein product: CASSNGQGASGYTF. This chain joins TRBV19 and TRBJ1-2; 11 positions match TRBD1. With V trimmed by 4 bases and J by 7 bases, 5 bases remained unmatched. This CDR3 contains 14 residues. Per germline, CDR1 LNHDA and CDR2 SQIVND (reference sequence).

This clone was seen a handful of times. The chain recombines TRBV6-1 with TRBJ2-2, with a possible D match to TRBD2 (6 bases). The CDR3 loop spans 15 amino acids. The V and J ends lost 2 bases and 6 bases respectively, with 13 bases between them. CDR1 is MNHNS, CDR2 SASEGT, per germline. The CDR3 region has the DNA TGTGCCAGCAGTGAAAGTGGTACTAGCTCCGGGGAGCTGTTTTTT. Protein sequence: CASSESGTSSGELFF.

The chain joins TRBV9 to TRBJ2-3; TRBD2 matches at 9 bases. V dropped 3 bases and J dropped 2; count of bases not matched to a gene: 1. The CDR3 extends over 14 amino acids. CDR1 is SGDLS and CDR2 is YYNGEE in the germline V gene. The DNA for the CDR3 is TGTGCCAGCAGCGAGCGGGGGGTCACAGATACGCAGTATTTT. It translates to CASSERGVTDTQYF.

This clone is a singleton in its sample. The genes are TRBV18 and TRBJ2-7; 7 bases agree with TRBD1. V gave up 6 bases and J gave up 4 bases; unmatched junction bases: 3. The CDR3 totals 12 residues. Germline V gene lookup returns CDR1 KGHSH and CDR2 LQKENI. DNA for the CDR3: TGTGCCAGCTCTCGGGACAGTTACGAGCAGTACTTC. This gives the protein CASSRDSYEQYF. Supplemented by reference TRBV18 and TRBJ2-7, the full variable domain reads NAGVMQNPRHLVRRRGQEARLRCSPMKGHSHVYWYRQLPEEGLKFMVYLQKENIIDESGMPKERFSAEFPKEGPSILRIQQVVRGDSAAYFCASSRDSYEQYFGPGTRLTVT.

The genes are TRBV28 and TRBJ1-6; D not resolved. Trimming removed 6 bases at V and 9 bases at J, with 18 bases between. Germline assignment: CDR1 MDHEN and CDR2 SYDVKM. The CDR3 has 15 amino acids. Here the CDR3 reads CASRWSNGLISPLHF. For the CDR3, the DNA is TGTGCCAGCAGATGGAGTAACGGACTGATTTCACCCCTCCACTTT.

The genes are TRBV28 and TRBJ2-4, with D uncertain. V dropped 6 bases and J dropped 0 bases, with 9 bases sitting between them. The CDR3 runs to 14 residues. The V gene's germline CDR1 is MDHEN and CDR2 SYDVKM. The CDR3, as DNA: TGTGCCAGCAGAAATAATCTAGCCAAAAACATTCAGTACTTC. Its protein is CASRNNLAKNIQYF.

The genes are TRBV5-4 and TRBJ1-1; maybe TRBD1 (6 bases). The CDR3 length is 14 residues. V was shortened by 4 bases and J by 6 bases, with 16 bases between the two germline ends. Germline V gene data show CDR1 as SGHNT and CDR2 as YYREEE (reference sequence). In DNA, the CDR3 is TGTGCCAGCAGCAAGGGGAGCAGGGGTGCTGAAGCTTTCTTT. As protein: CASSKGSRGAEAFF.

The gene calls are TRBV5-6 and TRBJ1-3; 7 bases fit TRBD1. This CDR3 has 16 residues. With 4 bases clipped from V and 2 bases from J, the junction kept 9 bases outside the gene matches. CDR1 and CDR2 (germline): SGHDT, YYEEEE. The chain's CDR3 is CASSQDRVSTGNTIYF. The CDR3 coding sequence is TGTGCCAGCAGCCAAGACAGGGTATCGACTGGAAACACCATATATTTT.

In the case of this clone: The same CDR3 also results from other DNA sequences found in this sample. The V and J genes are TRBV9 and TRBJ1-2; D might be TRBD1 (5 bases). The V and J ends lost 4 bases and 4 bases respectively, with 8 bases between them. CDR3 length: 12 amino acids. CDR1 SGDLS and CDR2 YYNGEE come from the germline V gene. The chain's CDR3 is CASSYDSYGYTF. CDR3 sequence (DNA): TGTGCCAGCAGCTACGACAGCTATGGCTACACCTTC.

V is TRBV7-6 and J is TRBJ1-3, with D unclear. CDR1 and CDR2 (germline): SGHVS, FNYEAQ. The ends were cut back, 1 base at V and 4 bases at J, with 11 bases in the middle. CDR3 length: 15 amino acids. The CDR3 spells CASSLDSGSGNTIYF. CDR3 nucleotide sequence: TGTGCCAGCAGCTTAGACAGTGGTTCCGGAAACACCATATATTTT.

The V gene is TRBV19, the J gene TRBJ1-2; 7 bases are shared with TRBD1. CDR1 is LNHDA and CDR2 is SQIVND in the germline V gene (reference sequence). Trimming removed 5 bases from V and 0 bases from J; junction bases left unmatched: 6. This CDR3 spans 15 amino acids. In DNA form, the CDR3 reads TGTGCCAGTAGTCGACAGGGACCAACTAACTATGGCTACACCTTC. It codes for CASSRQGPTNYGYTF.

The chain combines TRBV5-1 with TRBJ1-1, with D hard to call. V shed 4 bases and J shed 7 bases, with 11 bases lying between them. Germline loops: CDR1 SGHRS, CDR2 YFSETQ. The CDR3 has 12 amino acids. DNA for the CDR3: TGCGCCAGCAGCCCCGGACTGAATGAAGCTTTCTTT. Protein product: CASSPGLNEAFF. Based on the CDR3 plus reference TRBV5-1 and TRBJ1-1, the full variable domain is KAGVTQTPRYLIKTRGQQVTLSCSPISGHRSVSWYQQTPGQGLQFLFEYFSETQRNKGNFPGRFSGRQFSNSRSEMNVSTLELGDSALYLCASSPGLNEAFFGQGTRLTVV.

The chain employs TRBV20-1 and TRBJ2-5; D not certain. V lost 3 bases, J lost 5 bases, and 4 bases lay in between. CDR1 DFQATT and CDR2 SNEGSKA come from the germline V gene (reference sequence). CDR3 size: 10 residues. CDR3 sequence (DNA): TGCAGTGCTAGTCATGAGACCCAGTACTTC. Its translation is CSASHETQYF.

The CDR3 region is CASSVAATNEKLFF. The CDR3 coding sequence is TGTGCCAGTAGTGTGGCAGCAACTAATGAAAAACTGTTTTTT. This chain joins TRBV19 and TRBJ1-4, with D uncertain. CDR3 size: 14 residues. Deletions cut 5 bases from V and 0 bases from J, with 7 bases between. Germline V gives CDR1 LNHDA, CDR2 SQIVND (reference sequence).

This clone came up a few times. V and J are TRBV4-3 and TRBJ2-1, with 7 bases identical to TRBD1. This CDR3 spans 13 amino acids. Germline V lookup: CDR1 LGHNA, CDR2 YSLEER. Trimming took 0 bases from V and 8 from J; bases not matched to a gene: 1. CDR3 sequence: CASSQDRGYEQFF. The CDR3 DNA follows: TGCGCCAGCAGCCAAGACAGGGGGTATGAGCAGTTCTTC.

V gene TRBV9 combines with J gene TRBJ1-1, with TRBD1 as a possible D gene (5 bases). CDR1 is SGDLS, CDR2 YYNGEE, per germline. The CDR3 loop spans 13 amino acids. V was trimmed by 4 bases and J by 10 bases, leaving 17 bases between them. The CDR3 DNA follows: TGTGCCAGCAGCCCCATGGCCGGAGGGGTAGCTTTCTTT. Residues: CASSPMAGGVAFF.

V usage is TRBV5-1 and J usage is TRBJ1-2; D is possibly TRBD1 (5 bases). The CDR3 runs 17 residues. The germline gives CDR1 SGHRS, CDR2 YFSETQ. The V and J ends lost 1 base and 1 base respectively, with 17 bases between them. The CDR3 protein is CASSLLSIGDGNYGYTF. The CDR3 nucleotides are TGCGCCAGCAGCTTGCTGTCGATAGGGGATGGTAACTATGGCTACACCTTC. Variable domain in full (rest from reference TRBV5-1 and TRBJ1-2): KAGVTQTPRYLIKTRGQQVTLSCSPISGHRSVSWYQQTPGQGLQFLFEYFSETQRNKGNFPGRFSGRQFSNSRSEMNVSTLELGDSALYLCASSLLSIGDGNYGYTFGSGTRLTVV.